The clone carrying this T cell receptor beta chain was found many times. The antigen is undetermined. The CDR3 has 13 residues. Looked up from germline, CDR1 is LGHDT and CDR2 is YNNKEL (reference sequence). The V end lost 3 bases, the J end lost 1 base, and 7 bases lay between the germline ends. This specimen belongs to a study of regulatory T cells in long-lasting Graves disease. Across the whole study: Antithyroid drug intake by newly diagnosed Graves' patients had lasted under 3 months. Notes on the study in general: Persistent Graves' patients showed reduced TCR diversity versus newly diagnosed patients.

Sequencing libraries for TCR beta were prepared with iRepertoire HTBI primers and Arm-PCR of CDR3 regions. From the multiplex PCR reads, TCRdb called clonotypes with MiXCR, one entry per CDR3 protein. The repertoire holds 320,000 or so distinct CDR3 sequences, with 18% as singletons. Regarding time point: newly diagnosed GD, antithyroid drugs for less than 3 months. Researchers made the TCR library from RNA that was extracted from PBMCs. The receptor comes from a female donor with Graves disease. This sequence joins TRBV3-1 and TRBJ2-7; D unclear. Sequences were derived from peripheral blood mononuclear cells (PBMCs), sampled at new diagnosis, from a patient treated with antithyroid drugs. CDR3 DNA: TGTGCCAGCAGCCAGGTTGAATCCTACGAGCAGTACTTC. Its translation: CASSQVESYEQYF.